This TCR beta chain was identified during a study of regulatory T cells in long-lasting Graves disease. Study observations and caveats: Researchers reported studying only peripheral blood, not thyroid tissue.

In the case of this clonotype: The antigen is undetermined. This could be a read error, since a much larger clone is one nucleotide away.

As to time point: newly diagnosed GD, antithyroid drugs for less than 3 months. RNA extracted from PBMCs served as the sequencing template. There are 16 residues in the CDR3. V dropped 8 bases and J dropped 2 bases, with 16 bases sitting between them. CDR1 is MNHEY and CDR2 is SVGEGT in the germline V gene. Arm-PCR of CDR3 regions and iRepertoire HTBI primers were the basis on which TCR beta libraries were built. TCRdb used MiXCR to reprocess the multiplex PCR reads, holding one entry per CDR3 protein. The table has a few hundred thousand distinct CDR3 sequences, 13% seen once; the top ten hold approximately 9.3%. Another study also made use of these data, one on T cells in Graves' hyperthyroidism and ophthalmopathy. That investigation notes: A set of HTBI primers served as the primers for a first-round RT-PCR of the TCR CDR3.

The sequence was collected from a man aged 25 to 40 with Graves disease. Sample: peripheral blood mononuclear cells (PBMCs), taken at new diagnosis, from a patient treated with antithyroid drugs. The genes are TRBV6-2 or TRBV6-3 and TRBJ2-6; D is possibly TRBD2 (7 bases). The CDR3 spells CASLRGGGPGANVLTF. The DNA of the CDR3 is TGTGCCAGCCTCAGGGGAGGGGGACCTGGGGCCAACGTCCTGACTTTC.